The following is a T cell receptor beta chain sequence with its context. The antigen is unknown. These data belong to a study of T cell responses to AZD1222 COVID-19 vaccine. Clones were read by immunoSEQ multiplex PCR, and TCRdb kept only the in-frame ones, dropping some. The data hold tens of thousands of clones, with 90% to 95% observed a single time. General study results and limits: Possibly, clonal diversity was underestimated; donors were largely white British and included more females.

Sequencing was performed on peripheral blood, taken on day 0 of AZD1222 vaccination. This sequence was found in an adult in good health.

The CDR3 reads CASSDLPQETQYF. As DNA, the CDR3 is TGTGCCAGCAGTGATTTACCCCAAGAGACCCAGTACTTC. This chain links TRBV6-1 with TRBJ2-5; no clear D gene. The CDR3 runs 13 residues. The germline V gene has CDR1 MNHNS and CDR2 SASEGT. V dropped 3 bases and J dropped 1 base, with 6 bases sitting between them.